This TCR beta chain was sequenced during a study of human T cells and chemical hapten exposure. Study at large: The sensitizing agent was 2% DPC, placed on approximately 2 cm by approximately 2 cm of upper inner arm skin.

V gave up 1 base and J gave up 5 bases, with 10 bases separating them. Germline V gene lookup returns CDR1 LGHDT and CDR2 YNNKEL (reference sequence). This CDR3 has 14 amino acids. Stated time point: pre-sensitization, week 0. Regarding treatment: therapeutic diphenylcyclopropenone sensitization with weekly scalp DPC. Those who donated were patients with alopecia, 18 to 70 years of age, and suitable for DPC. As regards this clonotype: Its matching antigen is unknown.

General observations from the study: Patch test score tracked positively with PT1 expanded TCR counts.

Each cDNA molecule in the library carried unique molecular identifiers. TCRdb recomputed calls from the RACE reads with MiXCR, one row per CDR3 protein. Among 250,000 to 300,000 distinct CDR3 sequences, 7.5% to 9% were seen once, and the ten largest hold more than 0.95%. The chain uses TRBV3-1 and TRBJ2-3; D uncertain. The clonotype originates from a man in his late teens or twenties with alopecia areata. Some clones in this sample may be carry-over from other donors' samples. The material sequenced was whole blood, taken in connection with sensitization to the hapten diphenylcyclopropenone (DPC). The CDR3 here is CASSQVRAGDTQYF. CDR3 nucleotide sequence: TGTGCCAGCAGCCAAGTACGGGCCGGAGATACGCAGTATTTT.